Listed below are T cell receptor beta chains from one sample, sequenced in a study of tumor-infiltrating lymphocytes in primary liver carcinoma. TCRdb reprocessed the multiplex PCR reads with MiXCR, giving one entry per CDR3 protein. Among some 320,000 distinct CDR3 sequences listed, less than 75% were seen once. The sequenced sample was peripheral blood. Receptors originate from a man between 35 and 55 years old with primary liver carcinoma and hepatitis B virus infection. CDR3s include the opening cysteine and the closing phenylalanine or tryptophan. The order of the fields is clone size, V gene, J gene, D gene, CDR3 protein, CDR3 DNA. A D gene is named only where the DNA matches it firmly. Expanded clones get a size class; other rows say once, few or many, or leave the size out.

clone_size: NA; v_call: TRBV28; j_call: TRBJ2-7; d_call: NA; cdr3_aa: CASIPERRGDEQYF; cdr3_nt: TGTGCCAGCATTCCTGAGAGACGGGGTGACGAGCAGTACTTC
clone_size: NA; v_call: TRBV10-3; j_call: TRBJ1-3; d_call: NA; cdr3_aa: CAISESKGGAGNTIHF; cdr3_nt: TGTGCCATCAGTGAGTCGAAGGGCGGGGCTGGAAACACCATACATTTT
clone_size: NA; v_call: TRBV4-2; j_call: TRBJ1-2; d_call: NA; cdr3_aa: CASSQDEGAPNYGYAF; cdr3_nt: TGTGCCAGCAGCCAAGATGAGGGCGCCCCTAACTATGGCTACGCCTTC
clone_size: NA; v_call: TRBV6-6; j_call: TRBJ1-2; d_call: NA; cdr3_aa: CASSSQWTEIYGYTF; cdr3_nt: TGTGCCAGCAGTTCCCAGTGGACGGAGATCTATGGCTACACTTTC
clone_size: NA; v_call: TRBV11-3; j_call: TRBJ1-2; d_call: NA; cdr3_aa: CASKRCDYGYTF; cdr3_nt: TGTGCCAGCAAGCGGTGTGACTATGGCTACACCTTC
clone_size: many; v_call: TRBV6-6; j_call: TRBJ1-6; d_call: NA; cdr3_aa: CASRQGDGGLSPLHF; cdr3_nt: TGTGCCAGCAGGCAAGGGGACGGCGGCCTTTCACCCCTCCACTTT
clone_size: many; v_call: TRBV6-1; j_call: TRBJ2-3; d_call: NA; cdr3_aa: CASSDSVPGTDTQYF; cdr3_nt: TGTGCCAGCAGTGACTCAGTTCCGGGCACAGATACGCAGTATTTT
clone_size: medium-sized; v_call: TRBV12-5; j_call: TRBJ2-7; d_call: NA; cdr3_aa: CASEGTGSYEQYF; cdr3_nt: TGTGCCAGTGAGGGGACCGGTTCCTACGAGCAGTACTTC
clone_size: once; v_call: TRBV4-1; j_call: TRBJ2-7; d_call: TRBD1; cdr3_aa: CASSPGGDSYEQYF; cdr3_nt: TGCGCCAGCAGCCCAGGGGGTGACTCCTATGAGCAGTACTTC
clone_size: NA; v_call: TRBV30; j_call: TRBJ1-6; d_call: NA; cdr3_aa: CAWSSYGTEGSPLHF; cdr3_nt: TGTGCCTGGTCTTCTTACGGGACTGAAGGATCACCCCTCCACTTT
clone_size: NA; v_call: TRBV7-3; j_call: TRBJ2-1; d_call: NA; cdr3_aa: CASSLAGGRGYNEQFF; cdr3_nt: TGTGCCAGCAGCTTAGCCGGGGGCAGGGGATACAATGAGCAGTTCTTC
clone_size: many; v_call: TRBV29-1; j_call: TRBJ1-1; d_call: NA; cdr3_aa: CSVVRQNTEAFF; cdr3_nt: TGCAGCGTTGTGAGGCAGAACACTGAAGCTTTCTTT
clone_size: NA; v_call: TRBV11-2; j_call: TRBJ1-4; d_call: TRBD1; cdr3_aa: CASSATTGFGSEKLFF; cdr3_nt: TGTGCTAGCAGCGCCACGACAGGGTTTGGTAGTGAAAAACTGTTTTTT
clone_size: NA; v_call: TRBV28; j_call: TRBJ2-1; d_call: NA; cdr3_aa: CASSLGLREEQFF; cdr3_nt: TGTGCCAGCAGTTTGGGACTGAGGGAAGAGCAGTTCTTC
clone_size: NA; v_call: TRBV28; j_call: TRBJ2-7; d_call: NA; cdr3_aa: CASSSNTGHPLAEQYF; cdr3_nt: TGTGCCAGCAGTAGCAATACAGGGCATCCTTTGGCCGAGCAGTACTTC
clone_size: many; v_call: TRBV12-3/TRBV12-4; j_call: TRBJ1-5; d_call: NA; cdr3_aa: CASSLRLSNQPQHF; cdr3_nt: TGTGCCAGCAGTTTACGACTGAGCAATCAGCCCCAGCATTTT
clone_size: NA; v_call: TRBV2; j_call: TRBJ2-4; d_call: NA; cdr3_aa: CASSPPGGYDKNIQYF; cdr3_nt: TGTGCCAGCAGTCCTCCTGGAGGGTATGACAAAAACATTCAGTACTTC
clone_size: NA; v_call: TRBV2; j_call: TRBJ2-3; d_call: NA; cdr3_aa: CASSERASSTQYF; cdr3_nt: TGTGCCAGCAGTGAAAGGGCTAGCTCTACGCAGTATTTT
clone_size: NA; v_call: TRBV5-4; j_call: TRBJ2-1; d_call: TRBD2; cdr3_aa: CASSLGGRLGSYNEQFF; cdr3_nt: TGTGCCAGCAGCTTGGGCGGGAGGTTAGGCTCCTACAATGAGCAGTTCTTC
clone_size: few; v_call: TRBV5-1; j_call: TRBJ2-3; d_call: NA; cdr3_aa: CASSPSGQITDTQYF; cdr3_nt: TGCGCCAGCAGCCCGTCGGGACAAATCACAGATACGCAGTATTTT
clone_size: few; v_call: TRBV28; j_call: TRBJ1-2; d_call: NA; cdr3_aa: CASSSGYGYTF; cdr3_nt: TGTGCCAGCAGTTCAGGTTATGGCTACACCTTC
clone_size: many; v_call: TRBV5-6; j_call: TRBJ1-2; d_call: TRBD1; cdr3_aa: CASSLDRGIGGYTF; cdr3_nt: TGTGCCAGCAGCTTGGACAGGGGTATCGGGGGCTACACCTTC
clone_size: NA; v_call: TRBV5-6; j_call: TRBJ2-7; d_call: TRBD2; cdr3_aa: CASSVWTSVAYEQHF; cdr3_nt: TGTGCCAGCAGCGTGTGGACTAGCGTAGCCTACGAGCAGCACTTC
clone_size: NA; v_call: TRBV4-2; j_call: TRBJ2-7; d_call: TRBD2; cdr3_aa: CASGISGIAYEQYF; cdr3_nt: TGTGCCAGCGGCATTAGCGGGATAGCCTACGAGCAGTACTTC
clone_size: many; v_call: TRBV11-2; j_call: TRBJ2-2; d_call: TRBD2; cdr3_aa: CASSLVASGSLTGELFF; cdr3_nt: TGTGCCAGCAGCTTAGTGGCTAGCGGGAGTTTGACCGGGGAGCTGTTTTTT
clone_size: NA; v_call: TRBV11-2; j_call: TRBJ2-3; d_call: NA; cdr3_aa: CASSMSGPTDTQYF; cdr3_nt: TGTGCCAGCAGCATGAGCGGGCCCACAGATACGCAGTATTTT
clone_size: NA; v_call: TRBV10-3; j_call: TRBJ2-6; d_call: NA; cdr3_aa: CASPVPVANVLTF; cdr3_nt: TGTGCCTCCCCGGTCCCTGTGGCCAACGTCCTGACTTTC
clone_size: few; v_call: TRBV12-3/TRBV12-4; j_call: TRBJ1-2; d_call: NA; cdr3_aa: CASSLRGVDYGYTF; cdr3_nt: TGTGCCAGCAGTTTAAGGGGCGTGGACTATGGCTACACCTTC
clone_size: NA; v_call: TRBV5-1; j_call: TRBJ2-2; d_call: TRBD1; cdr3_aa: CASSLGTGPDTGELFF; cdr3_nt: TGCGCCAGCAGCTTGGGGACAGGGCCTGACACCGGGGAGCTGTTTTTT
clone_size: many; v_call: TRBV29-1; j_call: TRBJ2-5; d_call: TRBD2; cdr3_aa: CSGGLAGDETQYF; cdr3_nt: TGCAGCGGGGGACTAGCGGGAGACGAGACCCAGTACTTC
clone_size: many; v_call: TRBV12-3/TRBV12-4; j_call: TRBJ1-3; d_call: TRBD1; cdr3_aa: CASSAGTDPSGNTIYF; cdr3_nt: TGTGCCAGCAGTGCCGGGACAGATCCCTCTGGAAACACCATATATTTT
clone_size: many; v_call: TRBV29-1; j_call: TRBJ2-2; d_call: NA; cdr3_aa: CSVEWVSAAAGELFF; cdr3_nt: TGCAGCGTTGAATGGGTTTCAGCGGCCGCCGGGGAGCTGTTTTTT
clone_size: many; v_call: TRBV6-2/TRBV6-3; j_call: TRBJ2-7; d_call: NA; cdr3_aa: CASSYSRQLNEQYF; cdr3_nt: TGTGCCAGCAGTTACTCGCGACAGCTCAACGAGCAGTACTTC
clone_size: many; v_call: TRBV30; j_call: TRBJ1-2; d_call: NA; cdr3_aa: CAWSGQIYGYTF; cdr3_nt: TGTGCCTGGAGTGGTCAGATCTATGGCTACACCTTC
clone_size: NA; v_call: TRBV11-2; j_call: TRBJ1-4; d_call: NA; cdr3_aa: CASSPQGGVNEKLFF; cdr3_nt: TGTGCCAGCAGCCCACAGGGCGGGGTTAATGAAAAACTGTTTTTT
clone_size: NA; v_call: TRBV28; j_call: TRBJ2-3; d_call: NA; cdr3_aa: CASSLKEGRTDTQYF; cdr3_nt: TGTGCCAGCAGTTTGAAAGAGGGCCGCACAGATACGCAGTATTTT
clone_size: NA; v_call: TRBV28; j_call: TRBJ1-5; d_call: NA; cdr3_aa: CASSPTGGPNQTQHF; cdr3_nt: TGTGCCAGCAGCCCCACCGGGGGGCCGAATCAGACCCAGCATTTT
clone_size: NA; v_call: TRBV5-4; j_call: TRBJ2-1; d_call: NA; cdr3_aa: CAISFGVVGGNEQFF; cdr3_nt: TGTGCCATCAGCTTCGGGGTAGTGGGAGGAAATGAGCAGTTCTTC
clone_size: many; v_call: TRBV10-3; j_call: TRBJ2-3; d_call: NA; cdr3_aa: CAIMGTQADTQYF; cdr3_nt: TGTGCCATCATGGGGACCCAAGCGGATACGCAGTATTTT
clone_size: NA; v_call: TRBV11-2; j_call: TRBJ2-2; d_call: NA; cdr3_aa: CASSPDSGELFF; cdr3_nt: TGTGCCAGCAGCCCTGATTCCGGGGAGCTGTTTTTT
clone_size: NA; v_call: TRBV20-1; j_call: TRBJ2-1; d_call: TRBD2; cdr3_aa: CSAPRPNREGNEQFF; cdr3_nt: TGCAGTGCTCCCCGTCCAAATCGGGAGGGAAATGAGCAGTTCTTC
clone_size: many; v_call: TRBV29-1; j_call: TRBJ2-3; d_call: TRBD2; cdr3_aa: CSVGLAGDTQYF; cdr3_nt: TGCAGCGTGGGACTAGCGGGAGATACGCAGTATTTT